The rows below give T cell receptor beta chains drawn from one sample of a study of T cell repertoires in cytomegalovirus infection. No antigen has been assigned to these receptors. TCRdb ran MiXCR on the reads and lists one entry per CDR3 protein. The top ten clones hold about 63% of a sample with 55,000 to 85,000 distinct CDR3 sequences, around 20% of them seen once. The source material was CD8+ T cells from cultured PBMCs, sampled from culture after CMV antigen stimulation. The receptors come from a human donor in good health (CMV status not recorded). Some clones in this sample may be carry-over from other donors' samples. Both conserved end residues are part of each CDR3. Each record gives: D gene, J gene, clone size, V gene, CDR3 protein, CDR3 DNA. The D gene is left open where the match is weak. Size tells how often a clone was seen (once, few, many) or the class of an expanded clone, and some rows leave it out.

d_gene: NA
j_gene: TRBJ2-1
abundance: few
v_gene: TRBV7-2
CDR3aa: CASSPPPREQFF
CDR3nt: TGTGCCAGCAGCCCTCCCCCTAGGGAGCAGTTCTTC

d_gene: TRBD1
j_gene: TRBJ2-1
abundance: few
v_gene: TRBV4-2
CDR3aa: CASSQRTGLYNEQFF
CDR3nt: TGTGCCAGCAGCCAGAGGACAGGCCTCTACAATGAGCAGTTCTTC

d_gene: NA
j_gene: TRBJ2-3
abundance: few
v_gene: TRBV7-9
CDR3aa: CASSSPGTTTDTQYF
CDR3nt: TGTGCCAGCAGCTCCCCCGGGACGACCACAGATACGCAGTATTTT

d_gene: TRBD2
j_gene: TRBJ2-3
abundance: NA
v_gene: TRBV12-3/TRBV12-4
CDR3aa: CASTLGAGGYTQYF
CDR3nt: TGTGCCAGCACCCTGGGAGCGGGGGGGTATACGCAGTATTTT

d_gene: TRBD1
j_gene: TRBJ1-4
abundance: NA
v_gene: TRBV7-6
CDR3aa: CASSLARDRGRNEKLFF
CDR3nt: TGTGCCAGCAGCTTAGCTCGGGACAGGGGGCGGAATGAAAAACTGTTTTTT

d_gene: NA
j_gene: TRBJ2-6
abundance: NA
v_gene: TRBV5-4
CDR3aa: CASTRAETGANVLTF
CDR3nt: TGTGCCAGCACCCGGGCTGAGACTGGGGCCAACGTCCTGACTTTC

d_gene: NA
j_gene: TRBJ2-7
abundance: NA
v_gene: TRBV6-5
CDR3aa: CASSYSMDDYEQYF
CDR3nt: TGTGCCAGCAGTTACTCGATGGATGACTACGAGCAGTACTTC

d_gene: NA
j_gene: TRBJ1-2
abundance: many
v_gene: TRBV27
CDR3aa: CASSPWLGGNGYTF
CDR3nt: TGTGCCAGCAGTCCTTGGCTCGGAGGAAATGGCTACACCTTC

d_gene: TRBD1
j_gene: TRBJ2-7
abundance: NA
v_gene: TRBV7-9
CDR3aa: CASSPAGQGVYEQYF
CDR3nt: TGTGCCAGCAGCCCCGCGGGACAGGGGGTTTACGAGCAGTACTTC

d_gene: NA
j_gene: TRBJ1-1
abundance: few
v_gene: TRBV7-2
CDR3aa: CASSLGRWEAFF
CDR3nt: TGTGCCAGCAGCTTAGGACGCTGGGAAGCTTTCTTT

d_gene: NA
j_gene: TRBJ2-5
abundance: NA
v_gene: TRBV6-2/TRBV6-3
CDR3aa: CASTLFLTGDKETQYF
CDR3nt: TGTGCCAGCACTCTATTCCTGACAGGTGATAAAGAGACCCAGTACTTC

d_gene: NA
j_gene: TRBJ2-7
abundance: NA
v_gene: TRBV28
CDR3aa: CASSLDIFHEQYF
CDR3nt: TGTGCCAGCAGTCTGGACATTTTCCACGAGCAGTACTTC

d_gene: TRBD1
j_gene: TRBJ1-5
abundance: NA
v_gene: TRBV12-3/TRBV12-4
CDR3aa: CASSPGTGVFQPQHF
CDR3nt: TGTGCCAGCAGTCCCGGGACAGGGGTTTTTCAGCCCCAGCATTTT

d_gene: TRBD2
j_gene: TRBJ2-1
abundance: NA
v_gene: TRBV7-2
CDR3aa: CASSLVSGGPNEQFF
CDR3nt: TGTGCCAGCAGCTTAGTTAGCGGGGGGCCCAATGAGCAGTTCTTC

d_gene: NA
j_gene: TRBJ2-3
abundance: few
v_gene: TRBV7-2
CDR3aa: CASSLVGGSDTQYF
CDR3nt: TGTGCCAGCAGCTTAGTAGGGGGATCAGATACGCAGTATTTT

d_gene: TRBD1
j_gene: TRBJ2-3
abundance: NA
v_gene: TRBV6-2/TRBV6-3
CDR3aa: CASTPHRGTDTQYF
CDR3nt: TGTGCCAGCACACCTCACAGGGGGACAGATACGCAGTATTTT

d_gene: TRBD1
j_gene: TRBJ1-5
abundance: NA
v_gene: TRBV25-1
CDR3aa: CASRDRGQPQHF
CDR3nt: TGTGCCAGCAGGGACAGGGGTCAGCCCCAGCATTTT

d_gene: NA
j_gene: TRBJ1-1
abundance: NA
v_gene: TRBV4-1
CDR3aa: CASSLTPTSEAFF
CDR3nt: TGCGCCAGCAGCCTAACCCCTACTTCTGAAGCTTTCTTT

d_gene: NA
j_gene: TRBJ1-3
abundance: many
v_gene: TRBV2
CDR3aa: CASSGNTIYF
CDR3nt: TGTGCCAGCTCTGGAAACACCATATATTTT

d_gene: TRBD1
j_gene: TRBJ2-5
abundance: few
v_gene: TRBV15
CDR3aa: CATSRTAGTGGETQYF
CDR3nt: TGTGCCACCAGCAGGACCGCGGGGACAGGGGGCGAGACCCAGTACTTC

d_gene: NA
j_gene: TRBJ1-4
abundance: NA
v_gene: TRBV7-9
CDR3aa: CASSRQDQTNEKLFF
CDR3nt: TGTGCCAGCAGCCGACAGGATCAAACTAATGAAAAACTGTTTTTT

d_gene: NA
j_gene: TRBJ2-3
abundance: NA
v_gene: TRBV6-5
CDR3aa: CASSYPGRTDTQYF
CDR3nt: TGTGCCAGCAGTTACCCGGGACGCACAGATACGCAGTATTTT

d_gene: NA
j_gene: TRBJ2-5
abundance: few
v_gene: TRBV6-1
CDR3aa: CASRTSRQNQETQYF
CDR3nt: TGTGCCAGCAGAACCTCTCGACAGAATCAAGAGACCCAGTACTTC

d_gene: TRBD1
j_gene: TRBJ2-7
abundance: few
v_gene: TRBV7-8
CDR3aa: CASNPVPTGAIYEQYF
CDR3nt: TGTGCCAGCAACCCCGTCCCGACAGGGGCTATCTACGAGCAGTACTTC

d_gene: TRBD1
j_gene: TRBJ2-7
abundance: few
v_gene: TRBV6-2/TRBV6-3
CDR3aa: CASTGGYFEQYF
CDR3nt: TGTGCCAGCACAGGGGGCTACTTCGAGCAGTACTTC

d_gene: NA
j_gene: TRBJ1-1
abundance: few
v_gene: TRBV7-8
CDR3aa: CASSLRGDLTGGDKTEAFF
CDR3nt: TGTGCCAGCAGCTTACGAGGGGACCTGACGGGGGGAGATAAAACTGAAGCTTTCTTT

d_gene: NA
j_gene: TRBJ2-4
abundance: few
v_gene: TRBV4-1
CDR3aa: CASSPTQGNIQYF
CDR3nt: TGCGCCAGCAGCCCGACCCAGGGGAACATTCAGTACTTC